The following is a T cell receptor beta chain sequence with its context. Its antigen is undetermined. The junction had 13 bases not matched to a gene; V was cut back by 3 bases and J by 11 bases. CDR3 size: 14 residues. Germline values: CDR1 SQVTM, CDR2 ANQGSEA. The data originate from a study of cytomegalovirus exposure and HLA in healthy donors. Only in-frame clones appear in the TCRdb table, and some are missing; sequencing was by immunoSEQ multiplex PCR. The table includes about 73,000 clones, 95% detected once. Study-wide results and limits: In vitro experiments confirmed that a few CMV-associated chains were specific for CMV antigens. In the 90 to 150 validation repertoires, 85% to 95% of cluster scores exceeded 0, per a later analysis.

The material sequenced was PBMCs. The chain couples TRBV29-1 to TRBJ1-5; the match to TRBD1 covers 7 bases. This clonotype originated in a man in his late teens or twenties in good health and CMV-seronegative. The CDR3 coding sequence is TGCAGCGTTGAGTCGACAGGGCCTCCCAAATCCCAGCATTTT. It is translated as CSVESTGPPKSQHF.